This TCR beta chain came from a study of control samples from healthy donors and cancer patients. Produced via immunoSEQ multiplex PCR; TCRdb's table is partial and in-frame only. Of just over 150,000 clones listed, approximately 96% are singletons. The germline V gene has CDR1 MNHEY and CDR2 SMNVEV (reference sequence). Trimming shortened V by 6 bases and J by 7 bases, and 13 bases separated the two germline ends. The CDR3 extends over 13 amino acids. The J gene is TRBJ1-5, the V gene TRBV27, with a tentative D call TRBD1 (5 bases). The TCR comes from a woman aged 40 to 50 in good health. The sample was blood. The CDR3 loop is CASSQEWGQPQHF. CDR3 DNA sequence: TGTGCCAGCAGCCAAGAATGGGGGCAGCCCCAGCATTTT.